This T cell receptor (beta chain) was observed in a study of post-analysis software for immune sequencing data (dated by TCRdb to about 2015). As for the study more broadly: The recorded disease courses included relapsing-remitting, secondary progressive and progressive-relapsing multiple sclerosis, and some patients had no subtype annotation. The patient repertoires were set against approximately 10 previously published healthy control repertoires from donors whose ages ranged from about 6 to 26 years. A subset of samples was prepared in parallel using single-end sample barcoding, then pooled and co-amplified after Illumina adapter ligation. Beyond this particular receptor, the publication reports: Significantly higher frequencies in patients than in controls were found for several TRBV segments, including TRBV5-6, TRBV5-1 and TRBV20-1. The multiple sclerosis patient group was slightly younger than the control group. Multiple sclerosis patients had significantly lower normalized Chao1 diversity than controls, a result that suggests substantial peripheral T-cell clonal expansion. Direct clustering with F measure showed strong co-clustering of samples prepared in the same batch, prompting a batch-effect correction.

What this sample's time point label stands for: second blood draw from one MS patient after hematopoietic stem cell transplantation. To demonstrate the VDJtools post-analysis software, the study profiled TCR beta repertoires from the peripheral blood of about a dozen young patients with multiple sclerosis. The patients with multiple sclerosis were children and adolescents between about 6 and 16 years of age. The V end gives up 5 bases and the J end 6 bases, leaving 5 bases in the junction not matched to a gene. The CDR3 starts with the cysteine, ends with the phenylalanine, and has 14 residues. The kept DNA is CDR3 alone, 42 bases in frame from the first base. CDR1 and CDR2 (MDHEN, SYDVKM) derive from the germline V gene. The library came from PCR. The sequencing machine was an Illumina HiSeq 2500. Unique molecular identifiers were incorporated into TCR beta cDNA libraries to reduce PCR and sequencing biases. Roughly 500,000 cDNA molecules were obtained for every 1 to 10 million input T cells, so each molecule roughly corresponded to one T cell. The patient libraries were prepared and sequenced using the same protocol as the earlier healthy control dataset. Samples belonging to the same batch were prepared together, multiplexed and sequenced on a shared HiSeq lane. The authors processed their data as follows. Raw barcoded reads were processed with MIGEC, and single-read molecular identifier groups were discarded before consensus assembly and CDR3 extraction. VDJtools was used for post-analysis of the clonotype tables, with diversity normalized by down-sampling every dataset to the smallest sample size. To correct batch-related cross-sample contamination, repertoire overlap clustering matched CDR3 amino acid sequences but not nucleotide sequences. TCRdb cleaned the public reads at Q25 with fastp, built clones with MiXCR and kept in-frame beta chains. Every distinct CDR3 protein forms one entry, paired with its most common genes and DNA. None of the V and J calls come from the authors' own analysis; TCRdb made them. Present in this sample are about 160,000 distinct CDR3 sequences, about 34% of which were seen just once. The ten largest make up roughly 28% of the sample.

On this clonotype: There is no known antigen for this receptor. No qualities accompany the bases; no much larger clone lies one base away.

Source: blood, taken after autologous hematopoietic stem cell transplantation. This TCR was recovered from a girl under 18 with multiple sclerosis. Donor details come from another sample of the same person, matched by shared clones. Recombination linked TRBV28 to TRBJ1-1; 11 middle bases align to TRBD1. Read as DNA, the sequence is TGTGCCAGCAGTCCACCGGGACAGGGGGCTGAAGCTTTCTTT. It is translated as CASSPPGQGAEAFF.